This T cell receptor (beta chain) was documented in a study of glioma-infiltrating T cells. Using RNA template, CDR3s of TCR alpha and beta were amplified with iRepertoire arm-PCR. TCRdb reprocessed the multiplex PCR reads with MiXCR, giving one entry per CDR3 protein. In the table there are around 99,000 distinct CDR3 sequences, 25% to 30% of which are singletons. This clonotype was counted a few times. CDR3 length: 12 amino acids. The ends were cut back, 5 bases at V and 5 bases at J, with 8 bases in the middle. CDR1 is SNHLY and CDR2 is FYNNEI in the germline V gene. The sample consisted of glioma tissue, nonneoplastic brain tissue, or PBMCs (not recorded which). V and J are TRBV2 and TRBJ2-3, with D uncertain. This TCR derives from a human donor with low-grade glioma or glioblastoma, undergoing nonglioma brain surgery, or in good health (not recorded which). The CDR3 region has the DNA TGTGCCAGCAGTTATGTCGGAGATACGCAGTATTTT. Encoded protein: CASSYVGDTQYF.